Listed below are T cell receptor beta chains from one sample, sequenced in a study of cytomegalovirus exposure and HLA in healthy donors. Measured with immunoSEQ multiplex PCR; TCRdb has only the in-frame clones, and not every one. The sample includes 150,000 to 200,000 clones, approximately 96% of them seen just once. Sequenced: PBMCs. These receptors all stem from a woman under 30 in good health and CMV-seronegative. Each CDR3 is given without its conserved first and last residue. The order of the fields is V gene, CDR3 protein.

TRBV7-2	ASSFPPRGETQY
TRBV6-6	ASSYSSVETQY
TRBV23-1	ASSQPSQGAGNQPQH
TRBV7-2	ASSSAKGSAKNIQY
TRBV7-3	ASSLDRLTDTQY
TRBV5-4	ASSSGTLPNEKLF
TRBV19	ASRDRASPLH
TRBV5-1	ASSFLTGRSGANVLT
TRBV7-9	ASSLVLVQEAF
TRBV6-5	ASKSAGTGELF
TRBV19	ASSRTSGGSWTQY
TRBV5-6	ASSLMAQTVAF
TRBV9	ASSAGQGGGYGYT
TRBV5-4	ASSSQGTANEKLF
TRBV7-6	ASSPNTPIRGTEAF
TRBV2	ASIRGAYEQY
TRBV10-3	AISAQTGTEETQY
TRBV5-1	ASSFSGRSYEQY
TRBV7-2	ASSLGGQGGTGELF
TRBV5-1	ASSLVQGISGGYYEQY
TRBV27	ASSLGGRTDTQY
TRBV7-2	ASSQIDRGTQPQH
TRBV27	ASSLSDRGLYGYT
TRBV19	ASRGQGRHEQY
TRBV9	ASSGQGASYTEAF
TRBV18	ASSPMGGFYEQY
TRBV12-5	ASGLARVEQF
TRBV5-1	ASSFSHYGYT
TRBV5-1	ASSLLGPAGSYEQY
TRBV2	ASRFGQRNEKLF
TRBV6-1	ASDLRDRPNQPQH
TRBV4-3	ASSQAGPGGRALNQPQH
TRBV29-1	SVEGPHQSTDTQY
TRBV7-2	ASSPRTSGTQETQY
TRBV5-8	ASSPTGTGLDTQY
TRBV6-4	ASSQTSGGANEQF
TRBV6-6	ASSSRDSTHEQY
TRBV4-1	ASSQDPPGLAGGILDEQY
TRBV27	ASGGSYEQY
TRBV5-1	ASSLDSRGTLH
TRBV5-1	ASSLLGGSYEQY
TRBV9	ASSTKEAANTGELF
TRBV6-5	ASSYSNRLNTEAF
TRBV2	ASRRTGGRIDDT
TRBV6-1	ASTSTATNEKLF
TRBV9	ASSASGGIFNEQF
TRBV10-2	ASGAEQY
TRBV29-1	SVDPTEAF
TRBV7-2	ASSPDRVRAGNTIY
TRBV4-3	ASSSSGGGYNEQF
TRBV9	ASSNNRGRLAEAF
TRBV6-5	ASSYERGTDTQY
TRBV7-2	ASSFTVTYEQY
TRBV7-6	ASSLASNEQF
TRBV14	ASSQGWRGKNIFEQF